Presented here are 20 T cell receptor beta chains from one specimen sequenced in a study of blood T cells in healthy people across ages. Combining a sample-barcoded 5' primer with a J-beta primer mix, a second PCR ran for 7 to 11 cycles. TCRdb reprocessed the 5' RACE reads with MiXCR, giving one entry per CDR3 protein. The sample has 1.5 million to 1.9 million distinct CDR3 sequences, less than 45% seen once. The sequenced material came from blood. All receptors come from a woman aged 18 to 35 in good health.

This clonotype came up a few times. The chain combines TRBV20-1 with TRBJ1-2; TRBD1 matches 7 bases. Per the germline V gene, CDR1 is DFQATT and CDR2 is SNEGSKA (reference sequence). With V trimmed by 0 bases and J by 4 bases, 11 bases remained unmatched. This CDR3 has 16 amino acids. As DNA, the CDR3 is TGCAGTGCTAGAGAGGCAGGGGACAGTATTTTCTATGGCTACACCTTC. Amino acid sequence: CSAREAGDSIFYGYTF.

This CDR3 is CASSLIRQPSSGNTIYF. CDR3 in DNA: TGCGCCAGCAGCTTGATTAGACAGCCGTCCTCTGGAAACACCATATATTTT. The rearrangement joins TRBV5-1 to TRBJ1-3; tentatively, D is TRBD1 (5 bases). The CDR3 runs 17 residues. CDR1 and CDR2 (germline): SGHRS, YFSETQ. V was cut by 1 base and J by 0 bases, with 14 bases left in between.

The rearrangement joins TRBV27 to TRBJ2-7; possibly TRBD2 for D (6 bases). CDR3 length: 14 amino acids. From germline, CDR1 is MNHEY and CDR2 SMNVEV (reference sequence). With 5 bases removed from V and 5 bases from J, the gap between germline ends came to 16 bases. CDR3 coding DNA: TGTGCCAGCAGTGCGGACGGGACTTCCCACGAGCAGTACTTC. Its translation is CASSADGTSHEQYF.

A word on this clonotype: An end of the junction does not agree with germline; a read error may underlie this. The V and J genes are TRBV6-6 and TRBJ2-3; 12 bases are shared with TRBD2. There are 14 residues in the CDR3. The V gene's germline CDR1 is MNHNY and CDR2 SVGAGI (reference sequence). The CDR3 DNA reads TGCGCCAGCAGCCGAGACGGGACTAGCGGGACGCAGTATTTT. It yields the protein CASSRDGTSGTQYF.

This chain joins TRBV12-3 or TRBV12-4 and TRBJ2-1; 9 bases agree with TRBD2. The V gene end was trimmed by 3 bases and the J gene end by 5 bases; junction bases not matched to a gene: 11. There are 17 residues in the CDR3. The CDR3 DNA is TGTGCCAGCAGTTTGGGGAATTTAGCGGGAGCTCACAATGAGCAGTTCTTC. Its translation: CASSLGNLAGAHNEQFF.

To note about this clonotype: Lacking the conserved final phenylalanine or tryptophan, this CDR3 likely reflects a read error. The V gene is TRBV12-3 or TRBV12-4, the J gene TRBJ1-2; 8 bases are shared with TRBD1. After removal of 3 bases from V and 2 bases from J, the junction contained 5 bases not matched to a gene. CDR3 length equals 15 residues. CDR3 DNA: TGTGCCAGCAGTTTTAGGACAGGGATGAACTATGGCTACACCTAC. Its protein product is CASSFRTGMNYGYTY.

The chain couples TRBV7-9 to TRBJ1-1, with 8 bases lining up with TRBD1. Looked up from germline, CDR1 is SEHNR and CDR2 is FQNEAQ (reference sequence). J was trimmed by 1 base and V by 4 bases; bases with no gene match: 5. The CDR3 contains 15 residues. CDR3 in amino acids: CASSSRQGPNTEAFF. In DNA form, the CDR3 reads TGTGCCAGCAGCTCAAGACAGGGGCCGAACACTGAAGCTTTCTTT. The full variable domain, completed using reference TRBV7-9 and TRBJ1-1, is DTGVSQNPRHKITKRGQNVTFRCDPISEHNRLYWYRQTLGQGPEFLTYFQNEAQLEKSRLLSDRFSAERPKGSFSTLEIQRTEQGDSAMYLCASSSRQGPNTEAFFGQGTRLTVV.

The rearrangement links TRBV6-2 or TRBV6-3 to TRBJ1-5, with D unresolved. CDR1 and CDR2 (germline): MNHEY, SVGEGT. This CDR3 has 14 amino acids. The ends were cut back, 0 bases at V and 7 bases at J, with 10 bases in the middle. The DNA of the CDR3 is TGTGCCAGCAGTTACTCGCTACGAAACCAGCCCCAGCATTTT. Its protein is CASSYSLRNQPQHF.

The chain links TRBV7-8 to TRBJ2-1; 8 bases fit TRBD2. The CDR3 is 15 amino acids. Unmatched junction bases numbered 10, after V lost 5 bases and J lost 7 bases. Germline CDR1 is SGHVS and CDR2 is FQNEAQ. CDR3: CASSLRTSSQNEQFF. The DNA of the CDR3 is TGTGCCAGCAGCCTCAGGACTAGCTCTCAAAATGAGCAGTTCTTC.

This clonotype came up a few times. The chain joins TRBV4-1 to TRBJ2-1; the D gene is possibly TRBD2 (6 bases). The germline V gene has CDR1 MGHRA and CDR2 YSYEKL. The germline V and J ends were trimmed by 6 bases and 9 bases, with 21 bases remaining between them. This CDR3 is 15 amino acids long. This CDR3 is CASRPRDWGLVEQFF. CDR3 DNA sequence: TGCGCCAGCAGGCCCCGGGACTGGGGGTTGGTTGAGCAGTTCTTC.

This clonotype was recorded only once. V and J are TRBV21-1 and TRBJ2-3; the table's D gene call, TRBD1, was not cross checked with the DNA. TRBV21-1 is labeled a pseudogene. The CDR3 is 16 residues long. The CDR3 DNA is TGTGCCAGCACCGTTAAAGGGACAGCTCGCACAGATACGCAGTATTTT. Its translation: CASTVKGTARTDTQYF.

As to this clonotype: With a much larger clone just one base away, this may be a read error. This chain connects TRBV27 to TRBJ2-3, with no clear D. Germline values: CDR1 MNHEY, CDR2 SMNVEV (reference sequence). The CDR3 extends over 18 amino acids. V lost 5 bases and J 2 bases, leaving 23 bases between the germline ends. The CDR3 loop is CASSPYPGVQTNTDTQYF. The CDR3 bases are TGTGCCAGCAGTCCGTACCCGGGCGTTCAAACTAACACAGATACGCAGTATTTT.

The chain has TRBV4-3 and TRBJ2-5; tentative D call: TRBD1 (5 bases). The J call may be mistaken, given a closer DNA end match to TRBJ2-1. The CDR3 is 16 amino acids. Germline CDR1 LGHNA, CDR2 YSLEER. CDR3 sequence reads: CASSQDGTPGQETQFF. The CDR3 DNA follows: TGCGCCAGCAGCCAAGACGGTACGCCAGGACAAGAGACCCAGTTCTTC.

CDR3 in amino acids: CASSFQTAVRYEQYF. CDR3 nucleotides: TGTGCCAGCAGCTTTCAGACCGCGGTTCGCTACGAGCAGTACTTC. The chain recombines TRBV7-8 with TRBJ2-7; no definite D call. Germline CDR1 and CDR2: SGHVS and FQNEAQ. Trimming left V 3 bases short and J 3 bases short, with 15 bases between. There are 15 residues in the CDR3.

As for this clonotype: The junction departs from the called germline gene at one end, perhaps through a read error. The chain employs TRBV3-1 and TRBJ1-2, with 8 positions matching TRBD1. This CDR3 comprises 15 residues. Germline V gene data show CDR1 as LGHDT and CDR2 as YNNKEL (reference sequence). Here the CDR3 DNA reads TGTGCCAGCAGACAAGGGACAGGCCGGCACTATGGCTACACCTTC. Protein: CASRQGTGRHYGYTF.

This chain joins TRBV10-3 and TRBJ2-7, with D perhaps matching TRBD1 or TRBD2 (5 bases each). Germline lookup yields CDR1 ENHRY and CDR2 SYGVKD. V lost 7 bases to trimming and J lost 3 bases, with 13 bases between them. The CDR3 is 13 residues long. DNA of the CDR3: TGTGCCATCACCGGGGCACACTACTACGAGCAGTACTTC. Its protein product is CAITGAHYYEQYF.

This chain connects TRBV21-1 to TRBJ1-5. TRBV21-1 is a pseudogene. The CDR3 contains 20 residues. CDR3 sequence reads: CASSKVLSALRGRSNLPQHF. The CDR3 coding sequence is TGTGCCAGCAGTAAAGTACTCTCGGCCCTCCGGGGCCGGAGCAATCTGCCCCAGCATTTT.

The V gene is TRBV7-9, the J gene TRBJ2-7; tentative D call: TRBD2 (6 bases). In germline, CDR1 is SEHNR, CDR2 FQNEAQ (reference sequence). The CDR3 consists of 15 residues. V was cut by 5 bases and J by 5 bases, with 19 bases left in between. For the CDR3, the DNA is TGTGCCAGCAGCGAGACCGGAGGGGCTGGGAACGAGCAGTACTTC. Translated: CASSETGGAGNEQYF.

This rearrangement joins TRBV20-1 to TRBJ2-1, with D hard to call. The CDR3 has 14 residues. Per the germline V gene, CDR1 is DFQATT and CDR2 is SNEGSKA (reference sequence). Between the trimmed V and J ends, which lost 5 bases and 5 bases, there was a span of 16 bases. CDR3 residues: CSADSPIWDNEQFF. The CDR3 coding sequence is TGCAGTGCTGACTCCCCCATATGGGACAATGAGCAGTTCTTC.

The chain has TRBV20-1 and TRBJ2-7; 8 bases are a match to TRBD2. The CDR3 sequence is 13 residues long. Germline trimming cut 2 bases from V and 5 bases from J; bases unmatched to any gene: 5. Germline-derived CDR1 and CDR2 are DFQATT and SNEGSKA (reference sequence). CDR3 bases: TGCAGTGCTAGAAATAGCGGGAAGGACGAGCAGTACTTC. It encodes CSARNSGKDEQYF.